The T cell receptor beta chain under discussion was sequenced for a study of follicular helper T cells after annual influenza vaccination. This clone was recorded only once. The antigen remains unidentified. An end of the junction does not agree with germline; a read error may underlie this. Some clones are missing from TCRdb's copy, which holds only in-frame ones; the method was immunoSEQ multiplex PCR. The sample yields 2,500 to 4,000 clones, roughly four fifths seen once. Regarding the study as a whole: Day 7 ICOS+CD38+ clones were most often found later in ICOS-CD38- cTfh cells.

The time point here: 2014-2015 season, 7 days after vaccination. ICOS+CD38+ and ICOS-CD38- fractions were sorted from non-naive CD4+CXCR5+PD-1+ cells. This sequence originates from an adult who received the influenza vaccine. The sample here was CXCR5+ CD38- circulating T follicular helper cells from blood, taken 7 days after influenza vaccination. As for subset: circulating Tfh, non-naive CD4+CXCR5+PD-1+ (ICOS+CD38+ or ICOS-CD38-).

The CDR3 region has the DNA TGCAGCGTTTATGAGGGGGGGAATCGGCCCCAGCATTTT. Translated, it gives CSVYEGGNRPQHF. The chain carries TRBV29-1 and TRBJ1-5; D may be TRBD1 (6 bases). The CDR3 totals 13 residues. The germline V gene has CDR1 SQVTM and CDR2 ANQGSEA.